A single sample is the source of the 30 T cell receptor beta chains below, sequenced in a study of T-cell reconstitution after alpha-beta-depleted transplantation in children (dated by TCRdb to 2015 to 2016). The library came from PCR. The sequencer was an Illumina HiSeq 2500. Molecular barcoding was employed in the preparation of TCR libraries, with unique molecular identifiers being used to normalize TCRbeta repertoire quantification. The raw public reads went through TCRdb reprocessing: fastp at Q25, MiXCR clone calling, in-frame beta chains kept. Rows are unified per CDR3 protein, each entry keeping the most common DNA and genes. In all, the sample holds 150,000 to 250,000 distinct CDR3 sequences, and 5.5% to 7% of those were seen once. About 4.3% of the sample lies in the top ten. Reading the label with the study, this specimen's treatment or condition is: allogeneic hematopoietic cell transplantation with graft depleted of TCRalphabeta T cells and CD19 B cells.

Sequences were derived from PBMCs, sampled before TCRalphabeta/CD19-depleted stem cell transplant. These receptors were collected from a girl under three years old with combined immunodeficiency, due to receive a stem cell transplant.

This clonotype was counted ten times or more. The chain couples TRBV10-3 to TRBJ2-7; possible D gene TRBD2, 5 bases. V was shortened by 0 bases and J by 0 bases, with 12 bases between the two germline ends. The CDR3 covers 16 residues. Germline CDR1 ENHRY, CDR2 SYGVKD. The CDR3 DNA reads as TGTGCCATCAGTGAGTCGACTCGGGAAGTCTCCTACGAGCAGTACTTC. This gives the protein CAISESTREVSYEQYF.

This clonotype was detected ten times or more. J is TRBJ2-7 and V is TRBV28; TRBD1 matches at 11 bases. Trimming cost V 6 bases and J 5 bases; bases outside gene matches: 12. Per the germline V gene, CDR1 is MDHEN and CDR2 is SYDVKM. The CDR3 is 16 residues long. The DNA for the CDR3 is TGTGCCAGCAGGGATAGGGCCCGGGGACAGGGGGACGAGCAGTACTTC. Translated: CASRDRARGQGDEQYF.

In this sample, this clonotype turned up a few times. V gene TRBV7-9 combines with J gene TRBJ2-5; unclear D gene. Per germline, CDR1 SEHNR and CDR2 FQNEAQ (reference sequence). The germline V and J ends were trimmed by 4 bases and 4 bases, with 16 bases remaining between them. The CDR3 has 15 residues. CDR3 region: CASSSLRVVGETQYF. The CDR3 nucleotides read TGTGCCAGCAGCTCCCTCAGAGTAGTCGGAGAGACCCAGTACTTC.

This clonotype was seen many times. The chain recombines TRBV4-1 with TRBJ1-4, with TRBD1 matching over 12 bases. Germline CDR1 and CDR2: MGHRA and YSYEKL. This CDR3 is built from 17 residues. V gave up 4 bases and J gave up 6 bases; unmatched junction bases: 9. In DNA, the CDR3 is TGCGCCAGCAGCCCATACGGGACAGGGGGCGCGGATGAAAAACTGTTTTTT. Translating gives CASSPYGTGGADEKLFF.

At least ten counts were recorded for this clonotype. The chain employs TRBV20-1 and TRBJ2-5; TRBD2 matches 7 bases. The V gene end was trimmed by 2 bases and the J gene end by 5 bases; junction bases not matched to a gene: 8. The CDR3 runs 14 residues. Germline CDR1 is DFQATT and CDR2 is SNEGSKA (reference sequence). The CDR3 sequence: CSARMPSGVETQYF. The CDR3 DNA sequence: TGCAGTGCTAGAATGCCTAGCGGAGTGGAGACCCAGTACTTC.

There are many counts of this clonotype. The chain links TRBV7-3 to TRBJ2-1; 7 nucleotides agree with TRBD2. CDR1 is SGHTA, CDR2 FQGTGA, per germline. V lost 2 bases, J lost 0 bases, and 4 bases stayed unmatched. The CDR3 totals 16 residues. CDR3 sequence reads: CASSLYGGSSYNEQFF. The DNA of the CDR3 is TGTGCCAGCAGCTTATACGGCGGGAGCTCCTACAATGAGCAGTTCTTC.

V usage is TRBV4-2 and J usage is TRBJ2-3, with D hard to call. Between the trimmed V and J ends, which lost 0 bases and 3 bases, there was a span of 4 bases. The CDR3 covers 13 residues. CDR1 is LGHNA, CDR2 YNFKEQ, per germline. CDR3 residues: CASSQEGTDTQYF. CDR3 sequence (DNA): TGTGCCAGCAGCCAAGAGGGAACAGATACGCAGTATTTT.

This clonotype was detected many times. The rearrangement uses TRBV6-2 or TRBV6-3 and TRBJ2-7; D is perhaps TRBD1 (6 bases). V was clipped by 7 bases and J by 2 bases, with 6 bases between them. This CDR3 has 11 amino acids. Germline CDR1 reads MNHEY; CDR2 reads SVGEGT. The CDR3 coding sequence is TGTGCCAGCAACAGGGCCTACGAGCAGTACTTC. Translated, it gives CASNRAYEQYF.

This clonotype was recorded at least ten times. The rearrangement uses TRBV7-8 and TRBJ2-1; D may be TRBD2 (6 bases). V was cut by 5 bases and J by 4 bases, with 6 bases left in between. This CDR3 is 12 amino acids long. CDR1 and CDR2 (germline): SGHVS, FQNEAQ. CDR3 region: CASSAGYNEQFF. CDR3 sequence (DNA): TGTGCCAGCAGCGCGGGGTACAATGAGCAGTTCTTC. The whole variable domain, filled in from reference TRBV7-8 and TRBJ2-1, reads GAGVSQSPRYKVAKRGQDVALRCDPISGHVSLFWYQQALGQGPEFLTYFQNEAQLDKSGLPSDRFFAERPEGSVSTLKIQRTQQEDSAVYLCASSAGYNEQFFGPGTRLTVL.

This clonotype was counted ten times or more. The V call is TRBV7-9, the J call TRBJ2-7; D might be TRBD1 (6 bases). V was clipped by 4 bases and J by 3 bases, with 10 bases between them. Germline V CDR1 and CDR2: SEHNR, FQNEAQ (reference sequence). CDR3 length equals 13 residues. The CDR3 reads CASSSGQNYEQYF. In DNA form, the CDR3 reads TGTGCCAGCAGCTCCGGACAGAACTACGAGCAGTACTTC.

This clonotype was seen many times. CDR3 protein: CASSFLMGRTVTDTQYF. The CDR3 DNA is TGTGCCAGCAGTTTCCTCATGGGGCGGACGGTGACAGATACGCAGTATTTT. The chain employs TRBV28 and TRBJ2-3, with TRBD1 as a possible D gene (5 bases). V shed 3 bases and J shed 3 bases, with 19 bases lying between them. Per the germline V gene, CDR1 is MDHEN and CDR2 is SYDVKM. CDR3 length: 17 residues. Combining the CDR3 with reference TRBV28 and TRBJ2-3 gives the whole variable domain DVKVTQSSRYLVKRTGEKVFLECVQDMDHENMFWYRQDPGLGLRLIYFSYDVKMKEKGDIPEGYSVSREKKERFSLILESASTNQTSMYLCASSFLMGRTVTDTQYFGPGTRLTVL.

This clonotype was picked up many times. The chain has TRBV15 and TRBJ2-7, with D possibly being TRBD2 (5 bases). V was cut by 6 bases and J by 9 bases, with 18 bases left in between. In germline, CDR1 is LNHNV, CDR2 YYDKDF (reference sequence). The CDR3 has 13 residues. The CDR3 nucleotides are TGTGCCACCAGTCCCCAAGACACGGGGTGGCAGTACTTC. Translated: CATSPQDTGWQYF. Full variable domain (outside the CDR3, taken from reference TRBV15 and TRBJ2-7): DAMVIQNPRYQVTQFGKPVTLSCSQTLNHNVMYWYQQKSSQAPKLLFHYYDKDFNNEADTPDNFQSRRPNTSFCFLDIRSPGLGDTAMYLCATSPQDTGWQYFGPGTRLTVT.

This clonotype has a count of ten or more. The rearrangement links TRBV5-1 to TRBJ2-7; D uncertain. This CDR3 spans 15 amino acids. Germline V lookup: CDR1 SGHRS, CDR2 YFSETQ. Trimming took 2 bases from V and 3 from J, leaving 15 bases between them. CDR3 bases: TGCGCCAGCAGCTTTTATATGTCCGGCAGCTACGAGCAGTACTTC. Its translation: CASSFYMSGSYEQYF.

In this sample, this clonotype turned up many times. The chain is built from TRBV6-5 and TRBJ1-4, with D unresolved. Germline lookup yields CDR1 MNHEY and CDR2 SVGAGI. V was cut by 0 bases and J by 5 bases, with 13 bases left in between. CDR3 length equals 16 residues. The CDR3 protein is CASSYSASLLNEKLFF. DNA of the CDR3: TGTGCCAGCAGTTACTCGGCTTCGCTCCTCAATGAAAAACTGTTTTTT.

This clonotype was counted only a few times. The rearrangement links TRBV4-2 to TRBJ2-7, with D perhaps matching TRBD1 or TRBD2 (5 bases each). In germline, CDR1 is LGHNA, CDR2 YNFKEQ. This CDR3 comprises 21 residues. Between the trimmed V and J ends, which lost 2 bases and 0 bases, there was a span of 29 bases. The chain's CDR3 is CASSQLLDRDPSVASSYEQYF. CDR3 sequence (DNA): TGTGCCAGCAGCCAATTACTGGACCGGGACCCCTCAGTCGCGAGCTCCTACGAGCAGTACTTC.

This clonotype was detected many times. The genes are TRBV30 and TRBJ2-7, with D perhaps matching TRBD1 (6 bases). The CDR3 is 11 amino acids. From germline, CDR1 is GTSNPN and CDR2 SVGIG (reference sequence). V lost 3 bases to trimming and J lost 10 bases, with 13 bases between them. The CDR3 DNA reads TGTGCCTGGAGACAGGGTAGGGGACAGTACTTC. Translation: CAWRQGRGQYF.

Only a few counts were recorded for this clonotype. This chain connects TRBV18 to TRBJ1-2, with D hard to call. Germline CDR1 reads KGHSH; CDR2 reads LQKENI. V was cut by 3 bases and J by 3 bases, with 8 bases left in between. The length of the CDR3 is 13 residues. The CDR3 here is CASSPPGHYGYTF. CDR3 DNA sequence: TGTGCCAGCTCACCGCCAGGCCACTATGGCTACACCTTC.

In its sample, this clonotype was seen many times. This chain uses TRBV12-3 or TRBV12-4 with TRBJ1-2; no clear D gene. Trimming pared 2 bases from V and 5 bases from J, leaving 6 bases between. The length of the CDR3 is 12 residues. CDR3 residues: CASSLISYGYTF. The CDR3 DNA reads TGTGCCAGCAGTTTAATCAGTTATGGCTACACCTTC.

This clonotype was seen at least ten times. The chain joins TRBV12-3 or TRBV12-4 to TRBJ1-1; 8 bases are a match to TRBD1. The CDR3 is 18 amino acids. With 6 bases clipped from V and 3 bases from J, the junction kept 18 bases outside the gene matches. The CDR3 region is CASSLFPGTGIGDTEAFF. The CDR3 nucleotides are TGTGCCAGCAGCCTCTTCCCCGGGACAGGTATCGGGGACACTGAAGCTTTCTTT.

This clonotype was detected ten times or more. The chain has TRBV11-2 and TRBJ2-1, with TRBD2 matching over 14 bases. Per germline, CDR1 SGHAT and CDR2 FQNNGV. Germline trimming cut 5 bases from V and 7 bases from J; bases unmatched to any gene: 4. The length of the CDR3 is 15 residues. This CDR3 is CASSRGLAGGNEQFF. Written as DNA, the CDR3 is TGTGCCAGCAGCCGCGGACTAGCGGGGGGTAATGAGCAGTTCTTC.

This clonotype was seen at least ten times. The chain uses TRBV4-2 and TRBJ1-1; D ambiguous. The CDR3 consists of 14 residues. Germline loops: CDR1 LGHNA, CDR2 YNFKEQ. Trimming pared 1 base from V and 2 bases from J, leaving 8 bases between. In nucleotides, the CDR3 is TGTGCCAGCAGCCAAGTAGTGTCAAACACTGAAGCTTTCTTT. Protein: CASSQVVSNTEAFF.

This clonotype has ten or more counts. The J gene is TRBJ2-3, the V gene TRBV7-8; D might be TRBD2 (5 bases). Germline V gene lookup returns CDR1 SGHVS and CDR2 FQNEAQ. The CDR3 is 15 amino acids. V was clipped by 5 bases and J by 6 bases, with 18 bases between them. The CDR3 DNA sequence: TGTGCCAGCAGCCCGCGGGTCCCTCGTAGGGATACGCAGTATTTT. It codes for CASSPRVPRRDTQYF.

Many counts were recorded for this clonotype. The V gene is TRBV7-7, the J gene TRBJ2-7; D may be TRBD2 (7 bases). There are 17 residues in the CDR3. The V end lost 5 bases, the J end lost 0 bases, and 20 bases lay between the germline ends. The germline V gene encodes CDR1 SSHAT and CDR2 FNYEAQ (reference sequence). CDR3 DNA sequence: TGTGCCAGCAGCCCCCTAGGGGGGCGGGGGAGCTCCTACGAGCAGTACTTC. Its translation: CASSPLGGRGSSYEQYF.

In its sample, this clonotype was seen many times. The CDR3 DNA reads TGTGCCAGCAGCTTATCGCTTGGGGGGTTTCAAGAGACCCAGTACTTC. It is translated as CASSLSLGGFQETQYF. The chain employs TRBV7-2 and TRBJ2-5, with D perhaps TRBD2 (6 bases). Trimming removed 2 bases from V and 2 bases from J, with 15 bases in between. CDR1 and CDR2 from the germline V gene are SGHTA and FQGNSA. CDR3 size: 16 residues.

The CDR3 loop reads CASSSGEDPLPSSYEQYF. The CDR3 bases are TGTGCCAGCAGCTCAGGGGAGGATCCTCTCCCTAGCTCCTACGAGCAGTACTTC. This chain uses TRBV7-9 with TRBJ2-7; D assignment may be TRBD1 or TRBD2 (6 bases each). There are 18 residues in the CDR3. V lost 4 bases and J 0 bases, leaving 22 bases between the germline ends. Germline assignment: CDR1 SEHNR and CDR2 FQNEAQ (reference sequence).

This clonotype was counted many times. The chain combines TRBV7-9 with TRBJ2-1; TRBD2 is a possible D gene (5 bases). Germline V CDR1 and CDR2: SEHNR, FQNEAQ (reference sequence). The CDR3 is 17 residues long. The V and J ends lost 0 bases and 1 base respectively, with 13 bases between them. This CDR3 is CASSLALFGESYNEQFF. In DNA form, the CDR3 reads TGTGCCAGCAGCTTAGCGCTTTTCGGGGAATCCTACAATGAGCAGTTCTTC.

This clonotype has a count of ten or more. V and J are TRBV12-3 or TRBV12-4 and TRBJ2-3; 10 bases fit TRBD1. The CDR3 runs to 15 residues. The junction had 11 bases not matched to a gene; V was cut back by 5 bases and J by 9 bases. CDR3 amino acids: CASSPPGTGEGTQYF. For the CDR3, the DNA is TGTGCCAGCAGTCCTCCCGGGACAGGGGAGGGGACGCAGTATTTT.

This clonotype was observed a single time. A much larger clone differs by one base, so this may be a read error. The rearrangement links TRBV4-1 to TRBJ2-2; no clear D gene. The germline gives CDR1 MGHRA, CDR2 YSYEKL. Trimming pared 8 bases from V and 7 bases from J, leaving 8 bases between. CDR3 length equals 11 residues. The CDR3 sequence: CASGSIGELFF. CDR3 DNA: TGCGCCAGCGGTTCGATCGGGGAGCTGTTTTTT.

This clonotype has a handful of counts. The V call is TRBV20-1, the J call TRBJ1-2; D uncertain. V lost 5 bases and J 5 bases, leaving 15 bases between the germline ends. Germline CDR1 DFQATT, CDR2 SNEGSKA (reference sequence). The CDR3 covers 13 residues. The CDR3 loop reads CSAPDLASYGYTF. The CDR3 DNA follows: TGCAGTGCTCCAGACCTTGCGAGTTATGGCTACACCTTC.

This clonotype was seen many times. The chain couples TRBV5-5 to TRBJ2-7; 7 bases line up with TRBD2. The junction had 8 bases not matched to a gene; V was cut back by 4 bases and J by 7 bases. Germline-derived CDR1 and CDR2 are SGHKS and YYEKEE (reference sequence). This CDR3 has 13 residues. CDR3 DNA sequence: TGTGCCAGCAGCCACGGGACTACTTATGAGCAGTACTTC. Protein product: CASSHGTTYEQYF.